This entry is about one TCR beta chain. This sample is drawn from a study of blood T cell repertoires in COVID-19. Study at large: Italy, Spain and the United States were the sources of the convalescent and acute COVID-19 samples. PBMCs, B-cell-depleted T cells, or T cells provided the cDNA or gDNA that made up the material.

Seattle patients were enrolled while actively infected and followed longitudinally. The CDR3 is 15 amino acids. The V gene's germline CDR1 is SEHNR and CDR2 FQNEAQ (reference sequence). Trimming took 1 base from V and 7 from J; bases not matched to a gene: 7. As handled by the study authors: The assay estimated nucleated cells by amplifying reference gene primers. Here immunoSEQ multiplex PCR was the method, and the copy in TCRdb shows in-frame clones only, minus some. V, J and clone size are taken as reported in that table, and D and trimming were inferred from the DNA itself. The sample yields about 270,000 clones, roughly 82% seen once.

This chain links TRBV7-9 with TRBJ1-1; 9 nucleotides match TRBD1. Sequencing was carried out using peripheral blood. This sequence originates from a woman older than 75 with COVID-19, enrolled during active disease. The CDR3 DNA reads TGTGCCAGCAGCTTAGTAAGGCGACAGGGGGATGAAGCTTTCTTT. It codes for CASSLVRRQGDEAFF. Full variable domain (remainder filled in from reference TRBV7-9 and TRBJ1-1): DTGVSQNPRHKITKRGQNVTFRCDPISEHNRLYWYRQTLGQGPEFLTYFQNEAQLEKSRLLSDRFSAERPKGSFSTLEIQRTEQGDSAMYLCASSLVRRQGDEAFFGQGTRLTVV.